These T cell receptor beta chains were read from a single sample in a study of T cell responses to AZD1222 COVID-19 vaccine. This table comes from immunoSEQ multiplex PCR, and its TCRdb copy is limited to in-frame clones, with some not included. The sample carries some 96,000 clones, over 75% recorded once. This specimen was peripheral blood, taken on day 0 of AZD1222 vaccination. Every receptor here comes from an adult in good health. CDR3s include the opening cysteine and the closing phenylalanine or tryptophan. A D gene is named only where the DNA matches it firmly. Only part of the rows carry a size: once, few, many, or a class if the clone is expanded.

v_call: TRBV7-2
clone_size: .
j_call: TRBJ2-2
d_call: .
cdr3_nt: TGTGCCAGTAGGGAGGTGGTGAACACCGGGGAGCTGTTTTTT
cdr3_aa: CASREVVNTGELFF

v_call: TRBV9
clone_size: .
j_call: TRBJ2-2
d_call: .
cdr3_nt: TGTGCCAGCAGCGCCCCCCAGGGGGGTCTGAACACCGGGGAGCTGTTTTTT
cdr3_aa: CASSAPQGGLNTGELFF

v_call: TRBV4-1
clone_size: .
j_call: TRBJ2-7
d_call: .
cdr3_nt: TGCGCCAGCAGCCAAGTGCGAGTGAGGGGGTCCGAGCAGTACTTC
cdr3_aa: CASSQVRVRGSEQYF

v_call: TRBV5-1
clone_size: few
j_call: TRBJ1-6
d_call: .
cdr3_nt: TGCGCCAGCAGGGGTGGAAATTCACCCCTCCACTTT
cdr3_aa: CASRGGNSPLHF

v_call: TRBV11-2
clone_size: .
j_call: TRBJ1-1
d_call: TRBD1
cdr3_nt: TGTGCCAGCAGCTTAAACCAGGGGGCAGCTTTCTTT
cdr3_aa: CASSLNQGAAFF

v_call: TRBV6-5
clone_size: once
j_call: TRBJ1-4
d_call: .
cdr3_nt: TGTGCCAGCAGATACGGAGGAACTAATGAAAAACTGTTTTTT
cdr3_aa: CASRYGGTNEKLFF

v_call: TRBV19
clone_size: .
j_call: TRBJ1-1
d_call: .
cdr3_nt: TGTGCCAGTAGTATATCAGAGGGAGCTTTCTTT
cdr3_aa: CASSISEGAFF

v_call: TRBV28
clone_size: .
j_call: TRBJ1-2
d_call: .
cdr3_nt: TGTGCCAGCAGTTGGGCGAAGTTGGGCTACACCTTC
cdr3_aa: CASSWAKLGYTF

v_call: TRBV5-1
clone_size: .
j_call: TRBJ2-7
d_call: TRBD1
cdr3_nt: TGCGCCAGCAGCTTGGGTGTGGGACAGGGTTCCCTCTACGAGCAGTACTTC
cdr3_aa: CASSLGVGQGSLYEQYF

v_call: TRBV19
clone_size: .
j_call: TRBJ2-5
d_call: TRBD2
cdr3_nt: TGTGCCAGTAGTTCGCCGGGACTAGCGGGGCAAGAGACCCAGTACTTC
cdr3_aa: CASSSPGLAGQETQYF

v_call: TRBV6-5
clone_size: .
j_call: TRBJ1-5
d_call: .
cdr3_nt: TGTGCCAGCAGTTACGAACCTGATTTTCAGCCCCAGCATTTT
cdr3_aa: CASSYEPDFQPQHF

v_call: TRBV19
clone_size: .
j_call: TRBJ1-2
d_call: .
cdr3_nt: TGTGCCAGTAGTATTGGGGCCCTCTTTGGCTACACCTTC
cdr3_aa: CASSIGALFGYTF

v_call: TRBV5-1
clone_size: .
j_call: TRBJ1-1
d_call: .
cdr3_nt: TGCGCCAGCAGCTTGTTGGCGCCACGGGACACTGAAGCTTTCTTT
cdr3_aa: CASSLLAPRDTEAFF

v_call: TRBV30
clone_size: .
j_call: TRBJ1-1
d_call: TRBD1
cdr3_nt: TGTGCCTGGAGTGACAGGGGGCCGGCGGCTTTCTTT
cdr3_aa: CAWSDRGPAAFF

v_call: TRBV11-2
clone_size: .
j_call: TRBJ1-4
d_call: .
cdr3_nt: TGTGCCAGCAGCGGGGAAAAGGGGATATCGATCGAAAAACTGTTTTTT
cdr3_aa: CASSGEKGISIEKLFF

v_call: TRBV27
clone_size: .
j_call: TRBJ1-6
d_call: TRBD1
cdr3_nt: TGTGCCAGCACCCCGGGGAGGGGGCTTAATTCACCCCTCCACTTT
cdr3_aa: CASTPGRGLNSPLHF

v_call: TRBV5-6
clone_size: once
j_call: TRBJ1-3
d_call: .
cdr3_nt: TGTGCCAGCAGCTTCAGTTACTCTGGAAACACCATATATTTT
cdr3_aa: CASSFSYSGNTIYF

v_call: TRBV30
clone_size: few
j_call: TRBJ1-2
d_call: .
cdr3_nt: TGTGCCTGGAGGGCCAGGGGAGGCTATGGCTACACCTTC
cdr3_aa: CAWRARGGYGYTF

v_call: TRBV18
clone_size: .
j_call: TRBJ1-6
d_call: .
cdr3_nt: TGTGCCAGCTCACGGGACACCCTAGGTTCACCCCTCCACTTT
cdr3_aa: CASSRDTLGSPLHF

v_call: TRBV19
clone_size: .
j_call: TRBJ1-5
d_call: .
cdr3_nt: TGTGCCAGTAACTTTGCCAATCAGCCCCAGCATTTT
cdr3_aa: CASNFANQPQHF

v_call: TRBV18
clone_size: .
j_call: TRBJ2-7
d_call: TRBD1
cdr3_nt: TGTGCCAGCTCACCATTACAGGGGAGCGAGCAGTACTTC
cdr3_aa: CASSPLQGSEQYF

v_call: TRBV6-5
clone_size: .
j_call: TRBJ2-6
d_call: .
cdr3_nt: TGTGCCAGCAGTTACGTTCAATCTGGGGCCAACGTCCTGACTTTC
cdr3_aa: CASSYVQSGANVLTF

v_call: TRBV7-9
clone_size: .
j_call: TRBJ1-2
d_call: .
cdr3_nt: TGTGCCAGCAGCTTAGGCACCCTCGATGGCTACACCTTC
cdr3_aa: CASSLGTLDGYTF

v_call: TRBV28
clone_size: .
j_call: TRBJ1-3
d_call: .
cdr3_nt: TGTGCCAGCAGTGCACCAGGGCCCGGAAACACCATATATTTT
cdr3_aa: CASSAPGPGNTIYF

v_call: TRBV7-3
clone_size: .
j_call: TRBJ2-3
d_call: .
cdr3_nt: TGTGCCAGCAGCTTTACAGTTACTAGCACAGATACGCAGTATTTT
cdr3_aa: CASSFTVTSTDTQYF

v_call: TRBV7-3
clone_size: .
j_call: TRBJ1-3
d_call: TRBD1
cdr3_nt: TGTGCCAGCAGCATCGGCCCAACAGGGGCTGGAAACACCATATATTTT
cdr3_aa: CASSIGPTGAGNTIYF

v_call: TRBV5-1
clone_size: once
j_call: TRBJ2-5
d_call: TRBD2
cdr3_nt: TGCGCCAGCAGCCCTAGCGGGGGGCTTCAAGAGACCCAGTACTTC
cdr3_aa: CASSPSGGLQETQYF

v_call: TRBV11-3
clone_size: few
j_call: TRBJ2-5
d_call: TRBD1
cdr3_nt: TGTGCCAGCAGCCCGACAGGGAAAGAGACCCAGTACTTC
cdr3_aa: CASSPTGKETQYF

v_call: TRBV28
clone_size: .
j_call: TRBJ1-6
d_call: .
cdr3_nt: TGTGCCAGCAGGCGGGCCTCACCGAATTCACCCCTCCACTTT
cdr3_aa: CASRRASPNSPLHF

v_call: TRBV18
clone_size: .
j_call: TRBJ1-2
d_call: TRBD1
cdr3_nt: TGTGCCAGCTCACCAGCGACAGGGGACACCAGCTATGGCTACACCTTC
cdr3_aa: CASSPATGDTSYGYTF

v_call: TRBV2
clone_size: .
j_call: TRBJ2-1
d_call: TRBD1
cdr3_nt: TGTGCCAGCAGTGACGCCGGGACAGCTAACAATGAGCAGTTCTTC
cdr3_aa: CASSDAGTANNEQFF

v_call: TRBV29-1
clone_size: .
j_call: TRBJ1-4
d_call: .
cdr3_nt: TGCAGCGTTGCAGGGGCCGGAGCTAATGAAAAACTGTTTTTT
cdr3_aa: CSVAGAGANEKLFF

v_call: TRBV30
clone_size: once
j_call: TRBJ1-6
d_call: .
cdr3_nt: TGTGCCTGGACCCCGGGGACTGGATATAATTCACCCCTCCACTTT
cdr3_aa: CAWTPGTGYNSPLHF

v_call: TRBV20-1
clone_size: .
j_call: TRBJ1-1
d_call: .
cdr3_nt: TGCAGTGCTAGTATTGGGTTAGAGGGCACTGAAGCTTTCTTT
cdr3_aa: CSASIGLEGTEAFF

v_call: TRBV2
clone_size: .
j_call: TRBJ2-1
d_call: TRBD1
cdr3_nt: TGTGCCAGCAGTGTGGGACAGGGACCGTTCTTC
cdr3_aa: CASSVGQGPFF

v_call: TRBV28
clone_size: few
j_call: TRBJ1-5
d_call: .
cdr3_nt: TGTGCCAGCAGTTTAGAACCCTGGGGACCCCAGCATTTT
cdr3_aa: CASSLEPWGPQHF

v_call: TRBV18
clone_size: once
j_call: TRBJ2-5
d_call: TRBD2
cdr3_nt: TGTGCCAGCTCACCACTTCTAGCGGGGGGAAAAGAGACCCAGTACTTC
cdr3_aa: CASSPLLAGGKETQYF

v_call: TRBV30
clone_size: .
j_call: TRBJ1-4
d_call: .
cdr3_nt: TGTGCCTGGAACCGGGGCTCAACTAATGAAAAACTGTTTTTT
cdr3_aa: CAWNRGSTNEKLFF

v_call: TRBV7-9
clone_size: .
j_call: TRBJ2-1
d_call: TRBD2
cdr3_nt: TGTGCCAGCAGCTTAGCGGACGGGGGGAACCCCAATGAGCAGTTCTTC
cdr3_aa: CASSLADGGNPNEQFF

v_call: TRBV7-2
clone_size: .
j_call: TRBJ1-6
d_call: .
cdr3_nt: TGTGCCAGCAGCCCGAGCCCGTGGCGGACTAATTCACCCCTCCACTTT
cdr3_aa: CASSPSPWRTNSPLHF

v_call: TRBV12-5
clone_size: .
j_call: TRBJ2-7
d_call: .
cdr3_nt: TGTGCTAGTGGTCTCACGGGCAGCCACGAGCAGTACTTC
cdr3_aa: CASGLTGSHEQYF

v_call: TRBV19
clone_size: .
j_call: TRBJ1-2
d_call: TRBD1
cdr3_nt: TGTGCCAGTAGTACGGACAGGGGTGGCTATGGCTACACCTTC
cdr3_aa: CASSTDRGGYGYTF

v_call: TRBV4-2
clone_size: .
j_call: TRBJ1-2
d_call: .
cdr3_nt: TGTGCCAGCAGCCAAGATAACAGTAACTATGGCTACACCTTC
cdr3_aa: CASSQDNSNYGYTF

v_call: TRBV24-1
clone_size: .
j_call: TRBJ2-2
d_call: .
cdr3_nt: TGTGCCACCAGTGATTTGACAGGGAGGGGCACCGGGGAGCTGTTTTTT
cdr3_aa: CATSDLTGRGTGELFF

v_call: TRBV10-3
clone_size: .
j_call: TRBJ2-7
d_call: TRBD1
cdr3_nt: TGTGCCATCAGTGGATTCGGGACAGGGGGCCACGAGCAGTACTTC
cdr3_aa: CAISGFGTGGHEQYF

v_call: TRBV2
clone_size: .
j_call: TRBJ2-7
d_call: TRBD2
cdr3_nt: TGTGCCAGCAGCAGGACTAGCGTTAGCTCCTACGAGCAGTACTTC
cdr3_aa: CASSRTSVSSYEQYF

v_call: TRBV9
clone_size: .
j_call: TRBJ1-2
d_call: .
cdr3_nt: TGTGCCAGCAGCGTATCGGGGCAGGGGTATGGCTACACCTTC
cdr3_aa: CASSVSGQGYGYTF

v_call: TRBV27
clone_size: .
j_call: TRBJ2-7
d_call: .
cdr3_nt: TGTGCCAGCAGTTTGAGGGCTTACGAGCAGTACTTC
cdr3_aa: CASSLRAYEQYF